Presented here are 28 T cell receptor beta chains from one specimen sequenced in a study of human T cells and chemical hapten exposure. MiXCR, applied by TCRdb to the RACE reads, yields one record per CDR3 protein. The table lists more than 300,000 distinct CDR3 sequences, around 5.5% of them singletons. Time point specified: pre-sensitization, week 0. Sample treatment: therapeutic diphenylcyclopropenone sensitization with weekly scalp DPC. Source: whole blood, taken in connection with sensitization to the hapten diphenylcyclopropenone (DPC). The receptors were gathered from a woman younger than 30 with alopecia areata. Some clones in this sample may be carry-over from other donors' samples.

This clonotype was observed at least ten times. The rearrangement links TRBV24-1 to TRBJ2-2; D is perhaps TRBD2 (6 bases). The CDR3 loop spans 16 amino acids. CDR1 is KGHDR and CDR2 is SFDVKD in the germline V gene. V lost 3 bases and J 0 bases, leaving 10 bases between the germline ends. The CDR3 loop is CATSDTGESNTGELFF. CDR3 coding DNA: TGTGCCACCAGTGATACGGGGGAATCGAACACCGGGGAGCTGTTTTTT.

This clonotype was seen repeatedly, ten times or more. V is TRBV10-3 and J is TRBJ2-3, with TRBD2 matching over 10 bases. Trimming at V came to 8 bases and at J to 1 base, leaving 9 bases not matched to a gene. In germline, CDR1 is ENHRY, CDR2 SYGVKD. CDR3 size: 16 residues. CDR3 amino acids: CAIHPSLAGGTDTQYF. In nucleotides, the CDR3 is TGTGCCATCCACCCAAGCCTAGCGGGGGGCACAGATACGCAGTATTTT.

The table lists this clonotype with many counts. The chain uses TRBV6-2 or TRBV6-3 and TRBJ2-7, with D possibly matching TRBD2 (5 bases). The CDR3 covers 11 residues. Trimming pared 6 bases from V and 3 bases from J, leaving 6 bases between. Germline-derived CDR1 and CDR2 are MNHEY and SVGEGT. In nucleotides, the CDR3 is TGTGCCAGCAGCGGACTCTACGAGCAGTACTTC. It yields the protein CASSGLYEQYF.

The J gene is TRBJ2-3, the V gene TRBV4-2; 8 bases match TRBD2. The V segment lost 1 base and the J segment 3 bases; nucleotides outside the gene matches: 9. The V gene's germline CDR1 is LGHNA and CDR2 YNFKEQ. CDR3 length equals 17 residues. As DNA, the CDR3 is TGTGCCAGCAGCCAAGGCTACGGGGGGGCTGCAACAGATACGCAGTATTTT. This encodes CASSQGYGGAATDTQYF.

This clonotype was seen many times. The genes are TRBV7-2 and TRBJ2-7; possible D gene TRBD1, 6 bases. Per germline, CDR1 SGHTA and CDR2 FQGNSA. Trimming pared 1 base from V and 0 bases from J, leaving 13 bases between. CDR3 length equals 16 residues. CDR3 coding DNA: TGTGCCAGCAGCTTAGGCCGGACAGTCAGCTCCTACGAGCAGTACTTC. Amino acids: CASSLGRTVSSYEQYF. Variable domain in full (rest from reference TRBV7-2 and TRBJ2-7): GAGVSQSPSNKVTEKGKDVELRCDPISGHTALYWYRQSLGQGLEFLIYFQGNSAPDKSGLPSDRFSAERTGGSVSTLTIQRTQQEDSAVYLCASSLGRTVSSYEQYFGPGTRLTVT.

V is TRBV6-5 and J is TRBJ2-6; D remains ambiguous. This CDR3 region has 13 residues. Looked up from germline, CDR1 is MNHEY and CDR2 is SVGAGI. V lost 4 bases, J lost 4 bases, and 5 bases lay in between. The chain's CDR3 is CASSFGGANVLTF. As DNA, the CDR3 is TGTGCCAGCAGTTTTGGGGGGGCCAACGTCCTGACTTTC.

The chain couples TRBV6-2 or TRBV6-3 to TRBJ2-7; possibly TRBD1 or TRBD2 for D (6 bases each). Per germline, CDR1 MNHEY and CDR2 SVGEGT. V dropped 5 bases and J dropped 3 bases, with 8 bases sitting between them. The CDR3 runs to 12 residues. CDR3 DNA sequence: TGTGCCAGCAGTCGGGGGCTCTACGAGCAGTACTTC. Its protein product is CASSRGLYEQYF.

This clonotype was detected only a few times. CDR3 sequence: CASRPGGSNQPQHF. CDR3 nucleotides: TGTGCCAGCCGGCCCGGGGGTAGCAATCAGCCCCAGCATTTT. The rearrangement links TRBV27 to TRBJ1-5, with D possibly matching TRBD1 (5 bases). Deletions cut 8 bases from V and 0 bases from J, with 11 bases between. The germline V gene encodes CDR1 MNHEY and CDR2 SMNVEV (reference sequence). CDR3 length: 14 residues.

This clonotype showed up many times. The rearrangement uses TRBV4-2 and TRBJ1-6; 7 bases agree with TRBD1. Germline V gene lookup returns CDR1 LGHNA and CDR2 YNFKEQ. The V and J ends lost 2 bases and 8 bases, in that order; junction bases with no gene match: 3. The CDR3 covers 14 residues. CDR3 residues: CASSQIGQDSPLHF. CDR3 nucleotides: TGTGCCAGCAGCCAAATCGGACAGGATTCACCCCTCCACTTT.

This clonotype was observed many times. V and J are TRBV27 and TRBJ2-7; D might be TRBD1 (6 bases). The germline V gene encodes CDR1 MNHEY and CDR2 SMNVEV (reference sequence). V lost 3 bases and J 3 bases, leaving 12 bases between the germline ends. The CDR3 consists of 14 residues. The CDR3 DNA reads as TGTGCCAGCAGTTTGACAGGTCTCATCTACGAGCAGTACTTC. Translation: CASSLTGLIYEQYF.

The table lists this clonotype with many counts. This chain uses TRBV12-3 or TRBV12-4 with TRBJ2-2; tentative D call: TRBD2 (5 bases). V was cut by 7 bases and J by 6 bases, with 15 bases left in between. The CDR3 contains 14 residues. For the CDR3, the DNA is TGTGCCAGCACCGACCGGGAAGGAGCCGGGGAGCTGTTTTTT. It encodes CASTDREGAGELFF.

There are many counts of this clonotype. This rearrangement joins TRBV20-1 to TRBJ1-6, with TRBD1 as a possible D gene (6 bases). Trimming cost V 2 bases and J 0 bases, with 11 bases left between them. Germline V lookup: CDR1 DFQATT, CDR2 SNEGSKA (reference sequence). The CDR3 covers 16 residues. Written as DNA, the CDR3 is TGCAGTGCTAGACCTACAGGGCTCTCCTATAATTCACCCCTCCACTTT. As protein: CSARPTGLSYNSPLHF.

This clonotype was seen repeatedly, ten times or more. The rearrangement links TRBV2 to TRBJ1-5, with a tentative D call TRBD1 (5 bases). Germline V gene lookup returns CDR1 SNHLY and CDR2 FYNNEI. This CDR3 contains 14 residues. Trimming took 8 bases from V and 3 from J, leaving 14 bases between them. The CDR3 region has the DNA TGTGCCAGCGGGAGGGGAGGAAACAATCAGCCCCAGCATTTT. Its translation: CASGRGGNNQPQHF.

The sample holds a few counts of this clonotype. The chain carries TRBV6-2 or TRBV6-3 and TRBJ2-3; D remains unclear. Trimming took off 5 bases at V and 7 bases at J, with 13 bases between the two ends. Germline CDR1 and CDR2: MNHEY and SVGEGT. There are 13 residues in the CDR3. CDR3 DNA sequence: TGTGCCAGCAGTCCCTTCCTATTGAATACGCAGTATTTT. Its protein product is CASSPFLLNTQYF.

V is TRBV6-2 or TRBV6-3 and J is TRBJ2-3, with 8 bases aligning to TRBD2. The V gene end was trimmed by 8 bases and the J gene end by 1 base; junction bases not matched to a gene: 11. CDR1 is MNHEY, CDR2 SVGEGT, per germline. CDR3 length: 16 amino acids. The CDR3 protein is CASLLGRRGGTDTQYF. CDR3 in DNA: TGTGCCAGCCTCCTCGGAAGGCGGGGGGGCACAGATACGCAGTATTTT.

This clonotype was detected a few times. This rearrangement joins TRBV5-1 to TRBJ2-3, with D perhaps TRBD1 or TRBD2 (5 bases each). Germline CDR1 is SGHRS and CDR2 is YFSETQ. There are 15 residues in the CDR3. V was pared by 4 bases and J by 3 bases, with 15 bases between. The CDR3 bases are TGCGCCAGCAGCGATGGGACCCTGTTTACAGATACGCAGTATTTT. This gives the protein CASSDGTLFTDTQYF.

The chain's CDR3 is CASRDPGSSGYTF. The CDR3 DNA reads as TGTGCCAGCAGGGACCCAGGCTCGAGTGGCTACACCTTC. The chain employs TRBV6-5 and TRBJ1-2; no firm D call. The CDR3 is made up of 13 amino acids. Trimming stripped 6 bases from V and 7 bases from J, with 15 bases between. CDR1 is MNHEY and CDR2 is SVGAGI in the germline V gene.

The chain links TRBV25-1 to TRBJ1-2; D is undetermined. CDR3 length: 15 residues. V was shortened by 1 base and J by 8 bases, with 17 bases between the two germline ends. The germline V gene encodes CDR1 MGHDK and CDR2 SYGVNS. The CDR3 is CASSESIGRLSGYTF. The CDR3 coding sequence is TGTGCCAGCAGTGAATCAATAGGCAGACTCTCAGGCTACACCTTC.

The chain has TRBV2 and TRBJ1-1; D not resolved. V was shortened by 5 bases and J by 3 bases, with 13 bases between the two germline ends. The germline V gene encodes CDR1 SNHLY and CDR2 FYNNEI. CDR3 length equals 14 residues. DNA of the CDR3: TGTGCCAGCAGTCCCTCCGACGGGTACACTGAAGCTTTCTTT. Translated, it gives CASSPSDGYTEAFF.

This chain links TRBV3-1 with TRBJ2-7, with a possible D match to TRBD2 (6 bases). CDR1 and CDR2 (germline): LGHDT, YNNKEL (reference sequence). The CDR3 is made up of 15 amino acids. Trimming took off 2 bases at V and 2 bases at J, with 13 bases between the two ends. CDR3 bases: TGTGCCAGCAGCCAACAACCTAGCGAGACCTACGAGCAGTACTTC. Its translation is CASSQQPSETYEQYF.

The rearrangement links TRBV2 to TRBJ2-1, with 16 bases fitting TRBD2. CDR1 SNHLY and CDR2 FYNNEI come from the germline V gene. Trimming took 10 bases from V and 8 from J; bases not matched to a gene: 8. This CDR3 comprises 15 residues. The CDR3 nucleotides are TGTGCCACCCACACGGGGACTAGCGGGGGGGATGAGCAGTTCTTC. Amino acid sequence: CATHTGTSGGDEQFF.

The V call is TRBV28, the J call TRBJ2-7; TRBD2 matches 9 bases. V dropped 2 bases and J dropped 0; count of bases not matched to a gene: 2. The length of the CDR3 is 15 residues. CDR1 is MDHEN, CDR2 SYDVKM, per germline. CDR3 amino acids: CASSLGGGASYEQYF. DNA for the CDR3: TGTGCCAGCAGTTTAGGCGGGGGGGCCTCCTACGAGCAGTACTTC.

This clonotype was found a few times. This chain uses TRBV2 with TRBJ1-5, with 8 nucleotides matching TRBD1. Germline trimming cut 6 bases from V and 1 base from J; bases unmatched to any gene: 2. The CDR3 spans 14 residues. Germline V CDR1 and CDR2: SNHLY, FYNNEI. CDR3 coding DNA: TGTGCCAGCAGCCGGGACAGGAGCAATCAGCCCCAGCATTTT. Protein sequence: CASSRDRSNQPQHF.

With respect to this clonotype: An end of the junction differs from the germline gene, which may be a read error. V usage is TRBV7-2 and J usage is TRBJ1-6; D might be TRBD1 (5 bases). Per the germline V gene, CDR1 is SGHTA and CDR2 is FQGNSA. The CDR3 totals 14 residues. The CDR3 loop is CAGSLGRYNSPLHF. CDR3 nucleotides: TGTGCCGGCAGCTTGGGACGGTATAATTCACCCCTCCACTTT.

This clonotype was seen at least ten times. CDR3 sequence reads: CASSLYPDGGLGPQHF. In nucleotides, the CDR3 is TGTGCCAGCAGTTTATATCCGGACGGGGGGTTAGGTCCCCAGCATTTT. J is TRBJ1-5 and V is TRBV28; TRBD1 is a possible D gene (5 bases). V dropped 1 base and J dropped 10 bases, with 20 bases sitting between them. Germline CDR1 MDHEN, CDR2 SYDVKM. CDR3 length: 16 amino acids.

The chain carries TRBV7-2 and TRBJ2-7; D uncertain. Trimming shortened V by 1 base and J by 3 bases, and 7 bases separated the two germline ends. This CDR3 is built from 13 residues. Looked up from germline, CDR1 is SGHTA and CDR2 is FQGNSA. The CDR3: CASSLEAGYEQYF. CDR3 nucleotides: TGTGCCAGCAGCTTAGAAGCAGGCTACGAGCAGTACTTC.

On this clonotype itself: With a much larger clone just one base away, this may be a read error. Likely a read error: the CDR3 ends without its conserved phenylalanine or tryptophan. The rearrangement links TRBV6-5 to TRBJ1-1; 7 bases are shared with TRBD1. CDR1 is MNHEY, CDR2 SVGAGI, per germline. The trim removed 2 bases at V and 4 bases at J, leaving 4 bases unmatched. CDR3 length: 14 residues. Here the CDR3 DNA reads TGTGCCAGCAGTTACGGTGGGACAGCCACTGAAGCTTTCCTT. This translates into CASSYGGTATEAFL.

The V call is TRBV5-5, the J call TRBJ1-5, with TRBD1 identical over 7 bases. CDR1 is SGHKS and CDR2 is YYEKEE in the germline V gene (reference sequence). J lost 1 base, V lost 3 bases, and 7 bases had no gene match. The CDR3 loop spans 16 amino acids. CDR3 protein: CASSWAPGQSNQPQHF. The CDR3 nucleotides are TGTGCCAGCAGCTGGGCCCCGGGACAGAGCAATCAGCCCCAGCATTTT.